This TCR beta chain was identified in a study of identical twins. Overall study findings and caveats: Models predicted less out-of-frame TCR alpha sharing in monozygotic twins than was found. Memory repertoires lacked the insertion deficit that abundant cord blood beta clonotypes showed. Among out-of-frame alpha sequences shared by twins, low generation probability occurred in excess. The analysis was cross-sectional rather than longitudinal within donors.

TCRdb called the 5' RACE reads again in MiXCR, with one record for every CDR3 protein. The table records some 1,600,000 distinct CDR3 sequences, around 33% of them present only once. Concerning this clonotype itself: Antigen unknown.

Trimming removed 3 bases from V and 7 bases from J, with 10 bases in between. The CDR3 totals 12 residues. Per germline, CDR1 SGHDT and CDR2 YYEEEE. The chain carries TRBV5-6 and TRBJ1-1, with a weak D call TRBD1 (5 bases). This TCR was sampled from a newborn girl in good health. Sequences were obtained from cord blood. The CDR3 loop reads CASSSMGGEAFF. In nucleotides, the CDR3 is TGTGCCAGCAGCTCCATGGGGGGTGAAGCTTTCTTT.